The 28 T cell receptor beta chains reported below all come from one sample, sequenced in a study of blood T cell repertoires in COVID-19. Only in-frame clones appear in the TCRdb table, and some are missing; sequencing was by immunoSEQ multiplex PCR. The profile shows some 260,000 clones, 70% to 90% of them singletons. The sample comprised PBMCs or T cells enriched from blood (not recorded which). The receptors shown here come from a man aged 40-55 years who had recovered from COVID-19.

The CDR3 sequence is CASSPGLVTDTQYF. The DNA for the CDR3 is TGTGCCAGCAGTCCGGGACTAGTCACAGATACGCAGTATTTT. The rearrangement uses TRBV28 and TRBJ2-3; 8 bases are shared with TRBD2. The CDR3 is 14 amino acids. Germline V CDR1 and CDR2: MDHEN, SYDVKM. V gave up 5 bases and J gave up 2 bases; unmatched junction bases: 3.

J is TRBJ1-6 and V is TRBV9; tentative D call: TRBD1 (6 bases). Trimming stripped 0 bases from V and 12 bases from J, with 16 bases between. The CDR3 runs to 15 residues. Looked up from germline, CDR1 is SGDLS and CDR2 is YYNGEE. For the CDR3, the DNA is TGTGCCAGCAGCGTAGCAGGGGCCCCCGGTGGACCCCTCCACTTT. Encoded protein: CASSVAGAPGGPLHF. Drawing the rest from reference TRBV9 and TRBJ1-6, the complete variable domain is DSGVTQTPKHLITATGQRVTLRCSPRSGDLSVYWYQQSLDQGLQFLIQYYNGEERAKGNILERFSAQQFPDLHSELNLSSLELGDSALYFCASSVAGAPGGPLHFGNGTRLTVT.

The V and J genes are TRBV19 and TRBJ1-2, with 10 bases lining up with TRBD1. From germline, CDR1 is LNHDA and CDR2 SQIVND (reference sequence). The V segment lost 5 bases and the J segment 2 bases; nucleotides outside the gene matches: 11. This CDR3 is 17 amino acids long. CDR3 nucleotide sequence: TGTGCCAGTAGTGTCCTTTTGACGGACAGGGGGAACTATGGCTACACCTTC. Residues: CASSVLLTDRGNYGYTF.

With regard to this clone: Distinct nucleotide sequences in the sample also encode this CDR3. The V gene is TRBV7-3, the J gene TRBJ2-2, with D unclear. The CDR3 consists of 13 residues. The germline V gene encodes CDR1 SGHTA and CDR2 FQGTGA. V gave up 2 bases and J gave up 4 bases, with 5 bases separating them. Written as DNA, the CDR3 is TGTGCCAGCAGCTTATCCGGCACCGGGGAGCTGTTTTTT. Translated: CASSLSGTGELFF. Full variable domain (rest looked up from reference TRBV7-3 and TRBJ2-2): GAGVSQTPSNKVTEKGKYVELRCDPISGHTALYWYRQSLGQGPEFLIYFQGTGAADDSGLPNDRFFAVRPEGSVSTLKIQRTERGDSAVYLCASSLSGTGELFFGEGSRLTVL.

The chain links TRBV7-8 to TRBJ1-1; the match to TRBD1 covers 10 bases. V gave up 5 bases and J gave up 6 bases; unmatched junction bases: 6. This CDR3 spans 14 amino acids. Germline lookup yields CDR1 SGHVS and CDR2 FQNEAQ. For the CDR3, the DNA is TGTGCCAGCAGCCCCGGGACAGGGGTGGCTGAAGCTTTCTTT. It is translated as CASSPGTGVAEAFF.

The J gene is TRBJ2-5, the V gene TRBV27; D ambiguous. The V gene lost 6 bases and the J gene lost 5 bases, with 7 bases spanning the gap. Germline CDR1 reads MNHEY; CDR2 reads SMNVEV (reference sequence). This CDR3 has 11 residues. The CDR3 sequence: CASRFIETQYF. In DNA form, the CDR3 reads TGTGCCAGCAGATTTATTGAGACCCAGTACTTC.

This chain links TRBV3-1 (or the pseudogene TRBV3-2) with TRBJ2-5; D gene unclear. The CDR3 consists of 15 residues. The germline CDR1 and CDR2 sequences are LGHDT and YNNKEL (reference sequence). The V end lost 7 bases, the J end lost 1 base, and 16 bases lay between the germline ends. The CDR3 region has the DNA TGTGCCAGCACTATGGTCGAAGAGGCCCAAGAGACCCAGTACTTC. Translation gives CASTMVEEAQETQYF.

The V gene is TRBV28, the J gene TRBJ2-7, with a tentative D call TRBD2 (5 bases). The CDR3 contains 14 residues. Per germline, CDR1 MDHEN and CDR2 SYDVKM. Trimming shortened V by 5 bases and J by 4 bases, and 15 bases separated the two germline ends. The CDR3 DNA follows: TGTGCCAGCAGTCTAGTGGGAGCCCAATACGAGCAGTACTTC. Translation gives CASSLVGAQYEQYF. The full variable domain, with the rest looked up from reference TRBV28 and TRBJ2-7, is DVKVTQSSRYLVKRTGEKVFLECVQDMDHENMFWYRQDPGLGLRLIYFSYDVKMKEKGDIPEGYSVSREKKERFSLILESASTNQTSMYLCASSLVGAQYEQYFGPGTRLTVT.

The chain carries TRBV5-1 and TRBJ2-7, with 15 positions matching TRBD2. This CDR3 has 18 amino acids. V was clipped by 4 bases and J by 1 base; unmatched bases: 9. Germline CDR1 and CDR2: SGHRS and YFSETQ. CDR3 region: CASSTRTSGRAESYEQYF. CDR3 bases: TGCGCCAGCAGCACCAGGACTAGCGGGAGGGCCGAGTCCTACGAGCAGTACTTC.

This sequence joins TRBV5-4 and TRBJ2-4; 9 bases line up with TRBD1. Trimming removed 3 bases from V and 11 bases from J; junction bases left unmatched: 12. The CDR3 has 15 residues. Germline V gene lookup returns CDR1 SGHNT and CDR2 YYREEE (reference sequence). The CDR3 nucleotides read TGTGCCAGCAGCTGGGACAGGGAGCTTAATAGTGTTCAGTACTTC. Its translation: CASSWDRELNSVQYF.

The genes are TRBV5-1 and TRBJ2-5; 13 nucleotides match TRBD2. Trimming at V came to 4 bases and at J to 5 bases, leaving 8 bases not matched to a gene. Germline V gene sequence: CDR1 SGHRS, CDR2 YFSETQ. The CDR3 is 16 residues long. Here the CDR3 DNA reads TGCGCCAGCAGCACCCGGACTAGCGGGGGAGTTGAGACCCAGTACTTC. It is translated as CASSTRTSGGVETQYF.

The chain links TRBV25-1 to TRBJ2-7; D is undetermined. Trimming removed 2 bases from V and 3 bases from J, with 8 bases in between. CDR3 length: 13 residues. Germline V gene data show CDR1 as MGHDK and CDR2 as SYGVNS. The CDR3 nucleotides are TGTGCCAGCAGTGAAGGTCGAGGCTACGAGCAGTACTTC. Residues: CASSEGRGYEQYF.

The chain is built from TRBV5-5 and TRBJ1-6; D ambiguous. Germline assignment: CDR1 SGHKS and CDR2 YYEKEE (reference sequence). V was cut by 0 bases and J by 9 bases, with 10 bases left in between. The CDR3 is 14 residues long. The CDR3 loop is CASSLVQSTSPLHF. CDR3 sequence (DNA): TGTGCCAGCAGCTTGGTACAGTCAACTTCACCCCTCCACTTT.

The rearrangement uses TRBV6-5 and TRBJ1-2; 10 bases map to TRBD1. There are 15 residues in the CDR3. Germline V gene sequence: CDR1 MNHEY, CDR2 SVGAGI. V shed 4 bases, J shed 3 bases, and the junction held 5 bases outside the gene matches. Here the CDR3 DNA reads TGTGCCAGCAGTTTCGGGACAGGGGCATACTATGGCTACACCTTC. This gives the protein CASSFGTGAYYGYTF.

The genes are TRBV27 and TRBJ2-2; TRBD2 matches 7 bases. After removal of 2 bases from V and 3 bases from J, the junction contained 3 bases not matched to a gene. The V gene's germline CDR1 is MNHEY and CDR2 SMNVEV (reference sequence). The CDR3 totals 15 residues. CDR3 nucleotides: TGTGCCAGCAGTTTACTGGGGGGGTACACCGGGGAGCTGTTTTTT. It encodes CASSLLGGYTGELFF.

DNA of the CDR3: TGTGCCAGCAGCTTATACGGACTTTTCACAGATACGCAGTATTTT. Its translation: CASSLYGLFTDTQYF. The rearrangement uses TRBV7-2 and TRBJ2-3; D might be TRBD2 (5 bases). Germline V gene data show CDR1 as SGHTA and CDR2 as FQGNSA. The CDR3 loop spans 15 amino acids. Trimming took off 2 bases at V and 2 bases at J, with 11 bases between the two ends. Complete variable domain (other parts from reference TRBV7-2 and TRBJ2-3): GAGVSQSPSNKVTEKGKDVELRCDPISGHTALYWYRQSLGQGLEFLIYFQGNSAPDKSGLPSDRFSAERTGGSVSTLTIQRTQQEDSAVYLCASSLYGLFTDTQYFGPGTRLTVL.

The V call is TRBV7-8, the J call TRBJ2-7; TRBD2 agrees at 7 bases. The CDR3 runs 14 residues. Per the germline V gene, CDR1 is SGHVS and CDR2 is FQNEAQ. J gave up 2 bases and V 0 bases, and 1 base lay outside the gene matches. In DNA, the CDR3 is TGTGCCAGCAGCTTAGCTGCGGGAGCCTACGAGCAGTACTTC. Residues: CASSLAAGAYEQYF.

The rearrangement uses TRBV7-9 and TRBJ1-5; TRBD1 matches 9 bases. CDR3 size: 14 residues. With 4 bases clipped from V and 5 bases from J, the junction kept 3 bases outside the gene matches. Germline V gives CDR1 SEHNR, CDR2 FQNEAQ (reference sequence). CDR3 amino acids: CASSSGQGYQPQHF. The DNA for the CDR3 is TGTGCCAGCAGCTCCGGACAGGGGTATCAGCCCCAGCATTTT. Combining the CDR3 with reference TRBV7-9 and TRBJ1-5 gives the whole variable domain DTGVSQNPRHKITKRGQNVTFRCDPISEHNRLYWYRQTLGQGPEFLTYFQNEAQLEKSRLLSDRFSAERPKGSFSTLEIQRTEQGDSAMYLCASSSGQGYQPQHFGDGTRLSIL.

The V and J genes are TRBV6-5 and TRBJ2-7, with 11 positions matching TRBD2. There are 14 residues in the CDR3. Germline V gene sequence: CDR1 MNHEY, CDR2 SVGAGI. J was trimmed by 4 bases and V by 7 bases; bases with no gene match: 6. DNA of the CDR3: TGTGCCAGCACCAGACTAGCGGGATCTTACGAGCAGTACTTC. It specifies CASTRLAGSYEQYF.

The rearrangement uses TRBV3-1 (or the pseudogene TRBV3-2) and TRBJ2-1, with 10 bases matching TRBD1. J was trimmed by 6 bases and V by 4 bases; bases with no gene match: 9. CDR1 and CDR2 from the germline V gene are LGHDT and YNNKEL (reference sequence). The CDR3 totals 16 residues. Here the CDR3 reads CASSRHPGQGINEQFF. The CDR3 DNA sequence: TGTGCCAGCAGCCGTCATCCGGGACAGGGGATCAATGAGCAGTTCTTC.

The CDR3, as DNA: TGTGCCGCCGCGGGGGCAAAGGAGGATTCACCCCTCCACTTT. Encoded protein: CAAAGAKEDSPLHF. The chain uses TRBV10-3 and TRBJ1-6; D is possibly TRBD1 (6 bases). Germline V gene sequence: CDR1 ENHRY, CDR2 SYGVKD. Trimming shortened V by 11 bases and J by 8 bases, and 19 bases separated the two germline ends. The length of the CDR3 is 14 residues.

This clone occurred once. This sequence joins TRBV28 and TRBJ1-2; D is unclear. CDR1 and CDR2 from the germline V gene are MDHEN and SYDVKM. V lost 6 bases to trimming and J lost 4 bases, with 9 bases between them. This CDR3 region has 12 residues. The CDR3 protein is CASSPALYGYTF. In DNA, the CDR3 is TGTGCCAGCAGCCCCGCGCTCTATGGCTACACCTTC.

This chain connects TRBV19 to TRBJ2-1; TRBD1 agrees at 9 bases. V was pared by 7 bases and J by 0 bases, with 7 bases of the junction left unmatched. The CDR3 loop spans 16 amino acids. Germline-derived CDR1 and CDR2 are LNHDA and SQIVND (reference sequence). CDR3 bases: TGTGCCAGTACCGGGACAGGGTTAAGCTCCTACAATGAGCAGTTCTTC. Protein: CASTGTGLSSYNEQFF.

V usage is TRBV6-5 and J usage is TRBJ1-1; D is undetermined. This CDR3 comprises 11 residues. Trimming pared 7 bases from V and 6 bases from J, leaving 9 bases between. CDR1 is MNHEY, CDR2 SVGAGI, per germline. CDR3 in DNA: TGTGCCAGCATTCAGTATTCTGAAGCTTTCTTT. Amino acid sequence: CASIQYSEAFF.

This chain joins TRBV5-5 and TRBJ1-4, with 7 nucleotides matching TRBD1. This CDR3 has 14 amino acids. Trimming took 3 bases from V and 4 from J; bases not matched to a gene: 3. CDR1 is SGHKS and CDR2 is YYEKEE in the germline V gene (reference sequence). CDR3 residues: CASSWTGNNEKLFF. CDR3 nucleotide sequence: TGTGCCAGCAGCTGGACAGGAAATAATGAAAAACTGTTTTTT.

V is TRBV24-1 and J is TRBJ2-3; TRBD1 is a possible D gene (6 bases). V was clipped by 4 bases and J by 5 bases, with 15 bases between them. Germline CDR1 reads KGHDR; CDR2 reads SFDVKD. The length of the CDR3 is 15 residues. CDR3 protein: CATSDNTGLVDTQYF. The CDR3 nucleotides are TGTGCCACCAGTGACAATACAGGGCTGGTAGATACGCAGTATTTT.

J is TRBJ1-4 and V is TRBV19; D is ambiguous. Looked up from germline, CDR1 is LNHDA and CDR2 is SQIVND (reference sequence). V was trimmed by 3 bases and J by 6 bases, leaving 14 bases between them. CDR3 length: 15 amino acids. In nucleotides, the CDR3 is TGTGCCAGTAGTATTCCGGGTGTGAATTATGAAAAACTGTTTTTT. Translation gives CASSIPGVNYEKLFF.

The chain recombines TRBV7-9 with TRBJ2-4; a possible D gene is TRBD1 (6 bases). The CDR3 consists of 16 residues. In germline, CDR1 is SEHNR, CDR2 FQNEAQ (reference sequence). Between the trimmed V and J ends, which lost 5 bases and 6 bases, there was a span of 20 bases. The CDR3 is CASSPLDSYTTNIQYF. The CDR3 nucleotides are TGTGCCAGCAGCCCGTTGGACAGCTATACTACAAACATTCAGTACTTC.